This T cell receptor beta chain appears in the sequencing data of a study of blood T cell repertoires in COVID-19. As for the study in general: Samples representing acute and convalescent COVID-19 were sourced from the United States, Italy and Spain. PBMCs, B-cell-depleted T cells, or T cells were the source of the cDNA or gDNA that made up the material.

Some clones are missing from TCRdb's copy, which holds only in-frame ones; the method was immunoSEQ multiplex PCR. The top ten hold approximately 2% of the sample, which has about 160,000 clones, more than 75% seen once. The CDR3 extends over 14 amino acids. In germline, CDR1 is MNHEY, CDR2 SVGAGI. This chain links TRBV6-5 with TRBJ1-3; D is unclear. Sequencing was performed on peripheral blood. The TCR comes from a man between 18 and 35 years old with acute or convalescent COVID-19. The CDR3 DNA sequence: TGTGCTATCAACTGGGCTACCACTGGAAACACCATATATTTT. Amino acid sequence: CAINWATTGNTIYF.